Listed below are T cell receptor beta chains from one sample, sequenced in a study of cytomegalovirus exposure and HLA in healthy donors. Sequenced by immunoSEQ multiplex PCR; TCRdb stores in-frame clones only, minus some. This sample has 100,000 or so clones; 76% occur once, and the top ten carry around 4%. Sequencing used PBMCs. The receptor source for this set is a man aged 40-49 years in good health and CMV-seronegative. Each CDR3 is given with its conserved first and last residue. Each record gives: V gene, CDR3 length, J gene, clone size, D gene, CDR3 DNA, CDR3 protein. The D gene is left open where the match is weak. Some rows mark clone size as missing; the rest say once, few, many or name a class of expanded clone.

TRBV4-1	19	TRBJ2-3	once	TRBD2	TGCGCCAGCAGCCCCACTAGCGGGGGGGCCGCAAAGGTGGCAGATACGCAGTATTTT	CASSPTSGGAAKVADTQYF
TRBV5-1	15	TRBJ2-1	few	TRBD2	TGCGCCAGCAGCCCGGGACTAGCGGGGTACAATGAGCAGTTCTTC	CASSPGLAGYNEQFF
TRBV6-6	14	TRBJ2-1	.	.	TGTGCCAGCAGTTACTCTGACAGCTACAATGAGCAGTTCTTC	CASSYSDSYNEQFF
TRBV30	10	TRBJ1-1	.	.	TGTGCCTTCCAGAACACTGAAGCTTTCTTT	CAFQNTEAFF
TRBV12-1	13	TRBJ1-1	.	.	.	CASSFGRGIEAFF
TRBV5-1	15	TRBJ1-1	.	TRBD1	TGCGCCAGCAGCCAAACAGGGGGCCCCTACACTGAAGCTTTCTTT	CASSQTGGPYTEAFF
TRBV5-4	17	TRBJ2-1	few	TRBD2	TGTGCCAGCAACTTGGGGAGCGGGGGGGCATCCTACAATGAGCAGTTCTTC	CASNLGSGGASYNEQFF
TRBV5-1	16	TRBJ1-2	.	.	TGCGCCAGCAGCTTGGAACTGGGGGCGGCTCTCAATGGCTACACCTTC	CASSLELGAALNGYTF
TRBV4-1	15	TRBJ2-3	.	.	TGCGCCAGCAGCCAAGATCGGGGTATGAGTGATACGCAGTATTTT	CASSQDRGMSDTQYF
TRBV7-8	18	TRBJ1-5	.	.	TGTGCCAGCAGCTTAGATACATGGCAGGGCGTTAGCAATCAGCCCCAGCATTTT	CASSLDTWQGVSNQPQHF
TRBV28	13	TRBJ1-1	once	.	TGTGCCAGCAAAGGGGATTTGAACACTGAAGCTTTCTTT	CASKGDLNTEAFF
TRBV9	16	TRBJ2-3	.	.	TGTGCCAGCAGCGTTCTTGGGGGCCCCAGCACAGATACGCAGTATTTT	CASSVLGGPSTDTQYF
TRBV5-8	14	TRBJ1-6	.	.	TGTGCCAGCAGCTTTCGGGGGGACAATTCACCCCTCCACTTT	CASSFRGDNSPLHF
TRBV10-3	13	TRBJ2-5	.	TRBD2	TGTGCCATCCAACGGGGGGTGCAGGAGACCCAGTACTTC	CAIQRGVQETQYF
TRBV5-1	17	TRBJ1-1	.	TRBD1	TGCGCCAGCAGCTCCACCCCTGGGACAGGGCTGAACACTGAAGCTTTCTTT	CASSSTPGTGLNTEAFF
TRBV7-9	15	TRBJ2-3	.	TRBD1	TGTGCCAGCAGCTCCGGGACAGGGACCACAGATACGCAGTATTTT	CASSSGTGTTDTQYF
TRBV10-3	12	TRBJ1-4	.	.	TGTGCCATCAGTGGGACGGGGGAAAAACTGTTTTTT	CAISGTGEKLFF
TRBV4-1	14	TRBJ1-6	.	.	TGCGCCAGCAGCCAAGCGGGGTATAATTCACCCCTCCACTTT	CASSQAGYNSPLHF
TRBV28	17	TRBJ2-5	.	TRBD2	TGTGCCAGCAGTCCCGACTTCCTGCGGGGGAGGCAAGAGACCCAGTACTTC	CASSPDFLRGRQETQYF
TRBV9	16	TRBJ1-1	few	TRBD1	TGTGCCAGCAGCGTAGGTAGCACAGGGGGGAACACTGAAGCTTTCTTT	CASSVGSTGGNTEAFF
TRBV30	12	TRBJ1-2	.	.	TGTGCCTGGAGTGTTGGGCCCTATGGCTACACCTTC	CAWSVGPYGYTF
TRBV21-1	19	TRBJ1-2	.	.	TGTGCCAGCAGCAAAAGTGTTCGAGCAGTGATGCTTCGGGTCTATGGCTACACCTTC	CASSKSVRAVMLRVYGYTF
TRBV7-9	15	TRBJ1-2	.	.	TGTGCCAGCAGCCCGACCACAGGAGAACTCTATGGCTACACCTTC	CASSPTTGELYGYTF
TRBV2	13	TRBJ1-4	few	.	TGTGCCAGCAGTGACAGGGCATTTGAAAAACTGTTTTTT	CASSDRAFEKLFF
TRBV5-5	17	TRBJ1-3	.	.	TGTGCCAGCAGCTTGGCCGCTACAGGGCTTGCAGGAAACACCATATATTTT	CASSLAATGLAGNTIYF
TRBV5-6	13	TRBJ1-1	.	.	TGTGCCAGCAGCTTTACGGGAGACACTGAAGCTTTCTTT	CASSFTGDTEAFF
TRBV6-5	15	TRBJ2-7	.	TRBD2	TGTGCCAGCACAGCGGGGGGGACTAGCAGTTACGAGCAGTACTTC	CASTAGGTSSYEQYF
TRBV5-1	14	TRBJ1-2	once	.	TGCGCCAGCAGCTTGTCACCCAGGGGATATGGCTACACCTTC	CASSLSPRGYGYTF
TRBV18	13	TRBJ2-1	.	TRBD1	TGTGCCAGCTCACGAAACAGGGGCAATGAGCAGTTCTTC	CASSRNRGNEQFF
TRBV11-3	17	TRBJ2-1	.	TRBD2	TGTGCCAGCAGCTTAGTGAGGGCTAGCGGGGTTTACAATGAGCAGTTCTTC	CASSLVRASGVYNEQFF
TRBV7-2	12	TRBJ2-1	.	TRBD2	TGTGCCAGCAGCTTAGTCGGGGGGGAGCAGTTCTTC	CASSLVGGEQFF
TRBV4-1	15	TRBJ1-2	.	TRBD1	TGCGCCAGCAGCCAAGAGTGGACAGGGCTCTATGGCTACACCTTC	CASSQEWTGLYGYTF
TRBV5-8	14	TRBJ1-6	.	.	TGTGCCAGCAGCTCAGATTCCTATAATTCACCCCTCCACTTT	CASSSDSYNSPLHF
TRBV7-9	15	TRBJ1-1	.	.	TGTGCCAGCAGCCCGCGACAGGAGAGGACCACTGAAGCTTTCTTT	CASSPRQERTTEAFF
TRBV27	16	TRBJ1-5	once	.	TGTGCCAGCAGTTTATTGCCGGGGGGGAGCAATCAGCCCCAGCATTTT	CASSLLPGGSNQPQHF
TRBV7-9	14	TRBJ2-1	.	TRBD1	TGTGCCAGCAGCATGGGACAGGGGGGGAATGAGCAGTTCTTC	CASSMGQGGNEQFF
TRBV6-5	14	TRBJ1-1	once	TRBD1	TGCGCCAGCAGTGATGGGACAGGGGACACTGAAGCTTTCTTT	CASSDGTGDTEAFF
TRBV7-9	17	TRBJ2-2	.	TRBD2	TGTGCCAGCAGCGAGCGGGGAACTGGGGGAGTGACCGGGGAGCTGTTTTTT	CASSERGTGGVTGELFF
TRBV11-2	14	TRBJ2-1	.	.	TGTGCCAGCAGCTTATCTCCGGGAAAGAATGAGCAGTTCTTC	CASSLSPGKNEQFF
TRBV7-6	15	TRBJ2-7	.	TRBD2	TGTGCCAGCAGCCCTCGGACTAGCGGGGTGTACGAGCAGTACTTC	CASSPRTSGVYEQYF
TRBV11-3	13	TRBJ2-6	.	.	TGTGCCAGCGGGCGCTCTGGGGCCAACGTCCTGACTTTC	CASGRSGANVLTF
TRBV4-3	14	TRBJ2-1	once	.	TGCGCCAGCAGCCAAGATCCTAGCATGAATGAGCAGTTCTTC	CASSQDPSMNEQFF
TRBV6-1	14	TRBJ2-3	.	TRBD2	TGTGCCAGCACCGGGGGGGGGACGGCAGATACGCAGTATTTT	CASTGGGTADTQYF
TRBV6-5	14	TRBJ1-3	.	.	TGTGCCAGCAGCCCAGGGTTAACTGGAAACACCATATATTTT	CASSPGLTGNTIYF
TRBV10-3	12	TRBJ1-2	.	.	TGTGCCATCAGCTCTCCTTTTCGTGGCTACACCTTC	CAISSPFRGYTF